This T cell receptor (beta chain) was captured in a study of control samples from healthy donors and cancer patients. CDR3 size: 14 residues. Germline V gene sequence: CDR1 SNHLY, CDR2 FYNNEI. The V end was cut by 6 bases, the J end by 0 bases, with 12 bases between. Data came from immunoSEQ multiplex PCR; TCRdb stores just in-frame clones and leaves some out. The data show some 110,000 clones, 75% to 90% seen once. The clonotype was recovered from a woman in her 50s with colorectal cancer. The sequencing sample was made of PBMCs. The chain is built from TRBV2 and TRBJ2-7; D possibly corresponds to TRBD2 (6 bases). The CDR3 DNA is TGTGCCAGCAGACGGGAGATTAGCTCCTACGAGCAGTACTTC. Translating gives CASRREISSYEQYF.